These 7 T cell receptor beta chains share one sample of origin, sequenced in a study of blood T cell repertoires in COVID-19. The assay was immunoSEQ multiplex PCR, and TCRdb's table has in-frame clones only and misses some. The sample gives around 250,000 clones, approximately 88% of which show up once; around 0.67% is in the top ten. The sequenced sample was peripheral blood. The receptors derive from a human donor in a cohort sampled during active COVID-19.

In this sample, this clone turned up once. V usage is TRBV30 and J usage is TRBJ2-7, with 12 bases fitting TRBD1. V trimming: 5 bases; J trimming: 3 bases; junction bases outside the gene matches: 20. The length of the CDR3 is 19 residues. Germline CDR1 is GTSNPN and CDR2 is SVGIG (reference sequence). CDR3 sequence reads: CAWVSPGQGAPTAHYEQYF. For the CDR3, the DNA is TGTGCCTGGGTTTCGCCGGGACAGGGGGCGCCTACCGCCCACTACGAGCAGTACTTC.

The CDR3 DNA is TGCGCCAGCAGCTCTACTGGGACAGGGGGCTTCGAGCAGTACTTC. It codes for CASSSTGTGGFEQYF. This chain connects TRBV5-1 to TRBJ2-7, with 12 bases aligning to TRBD1. This CDR3 has 15 residues. Germline V lookup: CDR1 SGHRS, CDR2 YFSETQ. The V segment lost 3 bases and the J segment 6 bases; nucleotides outside the gene matches: 7.

J is TRBJ2-6 and V is TRBV7-3; 8 bases align to TRBD1. CDR1 and CDR2 from the germline V gene are SGHTA and FQGTGA. Unmatched junction bases numbered 9, after V lost 5 bases and J lost 0 bases. This CDR3 has 18 amino acids. The CDR3 is CASSPPTGAHSGANVLTF. DNA for the CDR3: TGTGCCAGCAGCCCGCCGACAGGGGCACACTCTGGGGCCAACGTCCTGACTTTC.

The V call is TRBV29-1, the J call TRBJ2-2; 16 bases map to TRBD2. The germline gives CDR1 SQVTM, CDR2 ANQGSEA. The ends lost 4 bases at V and 5 bases at J; junction bases unmatched: 10. This CDR3 is 18 amino acids long. The CDR3 nucleotides are TGCAGCGTTGCTGGGACTAGCGGGAGGGCCCCGGAAACCGGGGAGCTGTTTTTT. This gives the protein CSVAGTSGRAPETGELFF.

The genes are TRBV28 and TRBJ1-2; 7 positions agree with TRBD1. Trimming cost V 5 bases and J 6 bases; bases outside gene matches: 12. The CDR3 runs 15 residues. CDR1 MDHEN and CDR2 SYDVKM come from the germline V gene. This CDR3 reads CASSPPGQPMNGYTF. The CDR3 DNA reads as TGTGCCAGCAGTCCCCCGGGACAGCCAATGAATGGCTACACCTTC.

The J gene is TRBJ2-7, the V gene TRBV4-3; 10 bases fit TRBD1. Trimming cost V 4 bases and J 2 bases; bases outside gene matches: 2. CDR1 LGHNA and CDR2 YSLEER come from the germline V gene. This CDR3 is built from 14 residues. DNA for the CDR3: TGCGCCAGCAGCCCGGGACAGGGGACCTACGAGCAGTACTTC. Translating it yields CASSPGQGTYEQYF.

The chain is built from TRBV7-9 and TRBJ1-3; 10 bases are shared with TRBD1. The length of the CDR3 is 14 residues. The germline gives CDR1 SEHNR, CDR2 FQNEAQ (reference sequence). With V trimmed by 5 bases and J by 13 bases, 11 bases remained unmatched. The CDR3 loop reads CASSQDPRTGGIYF. In DNA form, the CDR3 reads TGTGCCAGCAGCCAAGATCCTCGGACAGGGGGGATATATTTT. The whole variable domain, filled in from reference TRBV7-9 and TRBJ1-3, reads DTGVSQNPRHKITKRGQNVTFRCDPISEHNRLYWYRQTLGQGPEFLTYFQNEAQLEKSRLLSDRFSAERPKGSFSTLEIQRTEQGDSAMYLCASSQDPRTGGIYFGEGSWLTVV.